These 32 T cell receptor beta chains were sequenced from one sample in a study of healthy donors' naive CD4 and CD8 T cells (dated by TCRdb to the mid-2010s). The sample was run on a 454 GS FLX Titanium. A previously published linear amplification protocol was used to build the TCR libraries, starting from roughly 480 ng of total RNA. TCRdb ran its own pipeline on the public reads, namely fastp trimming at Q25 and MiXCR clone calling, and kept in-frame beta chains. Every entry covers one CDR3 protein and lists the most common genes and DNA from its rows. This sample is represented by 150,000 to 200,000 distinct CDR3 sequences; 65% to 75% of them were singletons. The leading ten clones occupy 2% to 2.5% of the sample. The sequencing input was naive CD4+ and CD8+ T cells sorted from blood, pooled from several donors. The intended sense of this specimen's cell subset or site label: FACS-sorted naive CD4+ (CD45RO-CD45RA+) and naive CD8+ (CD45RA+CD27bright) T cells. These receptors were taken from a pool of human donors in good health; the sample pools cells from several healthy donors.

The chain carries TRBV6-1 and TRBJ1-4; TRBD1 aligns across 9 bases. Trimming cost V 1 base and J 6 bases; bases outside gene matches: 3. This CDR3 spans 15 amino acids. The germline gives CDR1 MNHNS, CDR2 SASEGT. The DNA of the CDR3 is TGTGCCAGCAGTGAAGTAGGGACAGGGTATGAAAAACTGTTTTTT. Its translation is CASSEVGTGYEKLFF.

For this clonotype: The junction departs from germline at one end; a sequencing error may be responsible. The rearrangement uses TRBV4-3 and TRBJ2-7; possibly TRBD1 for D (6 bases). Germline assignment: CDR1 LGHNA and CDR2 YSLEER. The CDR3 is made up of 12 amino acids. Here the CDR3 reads CASSQGGDEQYF. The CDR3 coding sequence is TGTGCCAGCAGCCAAGGGGGAGACGAGCAGTACTTC.

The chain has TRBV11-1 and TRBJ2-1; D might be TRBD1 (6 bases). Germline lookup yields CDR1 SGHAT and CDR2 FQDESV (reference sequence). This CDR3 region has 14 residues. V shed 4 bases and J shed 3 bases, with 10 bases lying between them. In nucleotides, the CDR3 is TGTGCCAGCAGCTCAGGGGCTGACTACAATGAGCAGTTCTTC. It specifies CASSSGADYNEQFF.

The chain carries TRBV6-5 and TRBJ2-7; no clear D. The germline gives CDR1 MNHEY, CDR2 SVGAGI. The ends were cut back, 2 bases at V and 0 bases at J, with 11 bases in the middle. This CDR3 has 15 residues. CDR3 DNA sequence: TGTGCCAGCAGTTACACCCGAGTGAGCTCCTACGAGCAGTACTTC. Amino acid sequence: CASSYTRVSSYEQYF.

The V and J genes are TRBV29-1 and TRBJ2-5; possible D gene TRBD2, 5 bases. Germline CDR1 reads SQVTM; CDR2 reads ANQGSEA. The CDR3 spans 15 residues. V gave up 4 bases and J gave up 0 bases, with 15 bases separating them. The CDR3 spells CSVAVASWYQETQYF. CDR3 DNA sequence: TGCAGCGTTGCAGTAGCGAGTTGGTACCAAGAGACCCAGTACTTC.

CDR3 bases: TGTGCCAGCAGCATAGGGACAGAATACGAGCAGTACTTC. This gives the protein CASSIGTEYEQYF. The chain couples TRBV7-2 to TRBJ2-7; 7 bases fit TRBD1. The trim removed 5 bases at V and 4 bases at J, leaving 5 bases unmatched. This CDR3 has 13 amino acids. Germline V gives CDR1 SGHTA, CDR2 FQGNSA.

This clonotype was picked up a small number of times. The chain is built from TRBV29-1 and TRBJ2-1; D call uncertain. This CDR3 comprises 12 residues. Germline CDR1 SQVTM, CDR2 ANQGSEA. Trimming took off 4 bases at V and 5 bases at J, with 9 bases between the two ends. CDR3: CSVVWRNNEQFF. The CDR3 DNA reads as TGCAGCGTTGTCTGGCGGAACAATGAGCAGTTCTTC.

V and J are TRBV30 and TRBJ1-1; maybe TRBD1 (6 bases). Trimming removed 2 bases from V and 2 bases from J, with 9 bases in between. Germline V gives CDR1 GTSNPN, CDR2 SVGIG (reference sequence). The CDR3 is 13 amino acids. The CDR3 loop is CAWSTGRNTEAFF. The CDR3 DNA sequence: TGTGCCTGGAGTACAGGGAGAAACACTGAAGCTTTCTTT.

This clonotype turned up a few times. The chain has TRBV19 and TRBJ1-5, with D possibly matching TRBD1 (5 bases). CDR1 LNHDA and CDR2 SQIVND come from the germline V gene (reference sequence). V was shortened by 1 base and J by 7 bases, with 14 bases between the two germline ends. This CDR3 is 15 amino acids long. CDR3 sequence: CASSIGGGARQPQHF. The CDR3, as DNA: TGTGCCAGTAGTATAGGAGGAGGGGCAAGACAGCCCCAGCATTTT. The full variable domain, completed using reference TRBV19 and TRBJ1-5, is DGGITQSPKYLFRKEGQNVTLSCEQNLNHDAMYWYRQDPGQGLRLIYYSQIVNDFQKGDIAEGYSVSREKKESFPLTVTSAQKNPTAFYLCASSIGGGARQPQHFGDGTRLSIL.

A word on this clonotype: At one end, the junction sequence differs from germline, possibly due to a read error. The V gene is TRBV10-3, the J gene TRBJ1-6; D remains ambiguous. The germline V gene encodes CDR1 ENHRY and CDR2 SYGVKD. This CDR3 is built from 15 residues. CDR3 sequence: CVISESTAFNSPLHF. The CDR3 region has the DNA TGTGTCATCAGTGAGTCGACCGCTTTTAATTCACCCCTCCACTTT.

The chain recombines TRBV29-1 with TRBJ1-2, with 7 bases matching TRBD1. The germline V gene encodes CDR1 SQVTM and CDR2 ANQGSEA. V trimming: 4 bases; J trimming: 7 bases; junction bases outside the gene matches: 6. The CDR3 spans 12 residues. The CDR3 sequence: CSVVTGIGGYTF. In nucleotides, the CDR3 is TGCAGCGTTGTGACAGGGATAGGTGGCTACACCTTC.

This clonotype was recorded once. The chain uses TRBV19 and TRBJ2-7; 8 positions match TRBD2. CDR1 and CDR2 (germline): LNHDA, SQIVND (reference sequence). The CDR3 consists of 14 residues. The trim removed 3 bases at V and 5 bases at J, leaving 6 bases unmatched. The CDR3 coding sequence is TGTGCCAGTAGTATGGGAGGGACTAGGAACGAGCAGTACTTC. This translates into CASSMGGTRNEQYF.

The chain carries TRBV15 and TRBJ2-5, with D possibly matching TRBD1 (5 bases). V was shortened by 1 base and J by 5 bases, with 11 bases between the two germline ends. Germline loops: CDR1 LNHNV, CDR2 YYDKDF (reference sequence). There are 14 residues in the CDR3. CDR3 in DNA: TGTGCCACCAGCAGAGCCCCAGGGCCGGAGACCCAGTACTTC. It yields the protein CATSRAPGPETQYF.

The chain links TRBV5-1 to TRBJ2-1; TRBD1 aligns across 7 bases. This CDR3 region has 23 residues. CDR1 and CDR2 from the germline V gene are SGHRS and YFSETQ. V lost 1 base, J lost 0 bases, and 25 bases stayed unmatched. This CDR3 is CASSLPSPTGNNLRLSSYNEQFF. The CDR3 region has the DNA TGCGCCAGCAGCTTGCCCAGTCCGACAGGGAACAACCTACGGCTAAGCTCCTACAATGAGCAGTTCTTC.

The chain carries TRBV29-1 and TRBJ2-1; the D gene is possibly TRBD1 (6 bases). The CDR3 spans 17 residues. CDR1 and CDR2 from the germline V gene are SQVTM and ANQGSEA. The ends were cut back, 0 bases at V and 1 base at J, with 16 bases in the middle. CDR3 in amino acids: CSVEDGWPGESYNEQFF. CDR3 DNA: TGCAGCGTTGAAGATGGTTGGCCAGGGGAGTCCTACAATGAGCAGTTCTTC.

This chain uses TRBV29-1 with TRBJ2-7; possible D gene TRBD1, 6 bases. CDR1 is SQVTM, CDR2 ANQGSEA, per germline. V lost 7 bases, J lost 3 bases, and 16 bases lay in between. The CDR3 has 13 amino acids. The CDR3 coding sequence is TGCAGCGCCCTAGGGGGTTTTGGCTACGAGCAGTACTTC. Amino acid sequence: CSALGGFGYEQYF.

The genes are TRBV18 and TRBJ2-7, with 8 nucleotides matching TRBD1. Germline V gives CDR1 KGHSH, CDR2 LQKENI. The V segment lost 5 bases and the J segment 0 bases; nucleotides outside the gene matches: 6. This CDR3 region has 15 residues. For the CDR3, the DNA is TGTGCCAGCTCAGAAAAGACAGGGGACTCCTACGAGCAGTACTTC. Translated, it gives CASSEKTGDSYEQYF.

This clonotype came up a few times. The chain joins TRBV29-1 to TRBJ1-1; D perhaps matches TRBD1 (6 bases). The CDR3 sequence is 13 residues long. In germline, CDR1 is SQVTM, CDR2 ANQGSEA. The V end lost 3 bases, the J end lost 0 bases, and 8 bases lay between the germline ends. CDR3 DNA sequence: TGCAGCGTTGAGAGGGGGATGAACACTGAAGCTTTCTTT. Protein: CSVERGMNTEAFF.

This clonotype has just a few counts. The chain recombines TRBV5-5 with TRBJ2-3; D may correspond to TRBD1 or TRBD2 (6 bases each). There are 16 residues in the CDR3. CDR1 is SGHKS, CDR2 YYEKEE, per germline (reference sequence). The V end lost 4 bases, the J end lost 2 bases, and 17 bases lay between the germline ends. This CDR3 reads CASSLRQGRNTDTQYF. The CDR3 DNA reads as TGTGCCAGCAGCCTTCGTCAGGGGAGGAACACAGATACGCAGTATTTT.

The DNA of the CDR3 is TGCAGCGTTGAAATGGCAGGCGAAGGAGATACGCAGTATTTT. Translation gives CSVEMAGEGDTQYF. This chain uses TRBV29-1 with TRBJ2-3; D is unresolved. This CDR3 is built from 14 residues. CDR1 and CDR2 from the germline V gene are SQVTM and ANQGSEA. With 2 bases removed from V and 5 bases from J, the gap between germline ends came to 14 bases.

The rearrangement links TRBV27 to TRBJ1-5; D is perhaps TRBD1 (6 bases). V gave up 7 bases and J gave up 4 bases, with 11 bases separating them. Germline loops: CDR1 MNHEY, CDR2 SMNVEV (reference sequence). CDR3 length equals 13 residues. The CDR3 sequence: CASTSDRNQPQHF. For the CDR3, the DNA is TGTGCCAGCACCTCCGACAGGAATCAGCCCCAGCATTTT.

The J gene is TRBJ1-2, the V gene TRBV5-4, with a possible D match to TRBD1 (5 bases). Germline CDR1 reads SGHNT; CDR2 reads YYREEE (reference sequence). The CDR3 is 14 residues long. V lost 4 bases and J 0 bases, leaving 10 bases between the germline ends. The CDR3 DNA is TGTGCCAGCAGCGTGGACAAGACTAACTATGGCTACACCTTC. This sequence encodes CASSVDKTNYGYTF.

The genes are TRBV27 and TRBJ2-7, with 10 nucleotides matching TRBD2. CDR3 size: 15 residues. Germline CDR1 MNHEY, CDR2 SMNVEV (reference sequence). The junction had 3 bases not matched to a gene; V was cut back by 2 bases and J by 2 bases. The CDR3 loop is CASSLVLAGTYEQYF. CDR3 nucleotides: TGTGCCAGCAGTTTAGTACTAGCGGGGACCTACGAGCAGTACTTC.

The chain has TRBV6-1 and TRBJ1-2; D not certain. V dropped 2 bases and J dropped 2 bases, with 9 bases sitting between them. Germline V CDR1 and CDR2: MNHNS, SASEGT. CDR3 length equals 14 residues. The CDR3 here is CASSERAVNYGYTF. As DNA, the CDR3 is TGTGCCAGCAGTGAAAGGGCAGTCAACTATGGCTACACCTTC.

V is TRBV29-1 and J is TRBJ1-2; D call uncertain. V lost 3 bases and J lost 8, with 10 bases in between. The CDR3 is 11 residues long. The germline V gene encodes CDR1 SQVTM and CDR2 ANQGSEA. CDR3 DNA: TGCAGCGTTGATGAGGGAAAAGGCTACACCTTC. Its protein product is CSVDEGKGYTF.

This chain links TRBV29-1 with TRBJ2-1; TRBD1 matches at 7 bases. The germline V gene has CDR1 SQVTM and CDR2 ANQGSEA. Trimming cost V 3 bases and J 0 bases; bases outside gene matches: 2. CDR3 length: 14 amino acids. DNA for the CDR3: TGCAGCGTTGAGGACAGGAGCTCCTACAATGAGCAGTTCTTC. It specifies CSVEDRSSYNEQFF.

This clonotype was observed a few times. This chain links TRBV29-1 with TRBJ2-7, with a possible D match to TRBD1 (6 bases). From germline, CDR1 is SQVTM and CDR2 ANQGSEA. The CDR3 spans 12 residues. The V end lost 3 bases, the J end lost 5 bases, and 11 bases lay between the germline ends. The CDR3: CSVDGRGHEQYF. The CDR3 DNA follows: TGCAGCGTTGATGGCAGGGGCCACGAGCAGTACTTC.

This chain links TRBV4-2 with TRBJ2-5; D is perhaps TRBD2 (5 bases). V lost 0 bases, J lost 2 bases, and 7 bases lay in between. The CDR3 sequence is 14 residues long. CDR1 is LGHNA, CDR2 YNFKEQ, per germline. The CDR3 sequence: CASSQEGRQETQYF. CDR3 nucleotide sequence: TGTGCCAGCAGCCAAGAAGGGAGACAAGAGACCCAGTACTTC.

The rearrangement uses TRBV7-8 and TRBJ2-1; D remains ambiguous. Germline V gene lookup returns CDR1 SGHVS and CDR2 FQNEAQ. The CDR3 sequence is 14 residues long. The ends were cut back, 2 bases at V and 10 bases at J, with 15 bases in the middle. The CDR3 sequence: CASSLRAAVEEQFF. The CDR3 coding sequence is TGTGCCAGCAGCTTAAGGGCGGCGGTCGAGGAGCAGTTCTTC.

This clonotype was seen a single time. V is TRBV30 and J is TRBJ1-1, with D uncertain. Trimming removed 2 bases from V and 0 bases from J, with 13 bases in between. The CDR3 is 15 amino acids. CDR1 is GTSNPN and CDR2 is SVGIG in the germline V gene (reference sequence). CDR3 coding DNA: TGTGCCTGGAGTTTCCAATCGCGGGTGAACACTGAAGCTTTCTTT. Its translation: CAWSFQSRVNTEAFF. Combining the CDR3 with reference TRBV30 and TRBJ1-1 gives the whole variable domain SQTIHQWPATLVQPVGSPLSLECTVEGTSNPNLYWYRQAAGRGLQLLFYSVGIGQISSEVPQNLSASRPQDRQFILSSKKLLLSDSGFYLCAWSFQSRVNTEAFFGQGTRLTVV.

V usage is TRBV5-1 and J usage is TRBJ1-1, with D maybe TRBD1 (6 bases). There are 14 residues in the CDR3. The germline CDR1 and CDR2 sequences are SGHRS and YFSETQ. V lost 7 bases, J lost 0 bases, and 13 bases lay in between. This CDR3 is CASHARGMNTEAFF. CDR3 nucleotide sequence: TGCGCCAGCCATGCCAGGGGTATGAACACTGAAGCTTTCTTT.

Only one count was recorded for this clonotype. CDR3 DNA: TGCAGTGCTGGCGGGCGGGATGATTTCTACGAGCAGTACTTC. Its protein is CSAGGRDDFYEQYF. V usage is TRBV20-1 and J usage is TRBJ2-7; the D gene is possibly TRBD2 (6 bases). CDR3 length: 14 amino acids. Germline CDR1 DFQATT, CDR2 SNEGSKA (reference sequence). V lost 5 bases and J 3 bases, leaving 17 bases between the germline ends.